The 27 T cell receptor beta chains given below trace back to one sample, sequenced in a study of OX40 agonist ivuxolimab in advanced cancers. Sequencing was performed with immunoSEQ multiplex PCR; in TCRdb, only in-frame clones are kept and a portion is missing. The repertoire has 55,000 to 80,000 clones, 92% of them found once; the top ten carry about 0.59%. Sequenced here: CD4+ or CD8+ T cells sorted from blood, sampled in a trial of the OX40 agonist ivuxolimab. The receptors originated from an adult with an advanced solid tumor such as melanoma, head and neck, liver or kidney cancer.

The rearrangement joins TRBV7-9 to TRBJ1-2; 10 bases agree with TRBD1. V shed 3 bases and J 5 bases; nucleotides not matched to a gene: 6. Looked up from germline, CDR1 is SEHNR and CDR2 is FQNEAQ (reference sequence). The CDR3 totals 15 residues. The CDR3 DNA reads TGTGCCAGCAGCTTTCCCCGGACAGGGGGTTATGGCTACACCTTC. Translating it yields CASSFPRTGGYGYTF.

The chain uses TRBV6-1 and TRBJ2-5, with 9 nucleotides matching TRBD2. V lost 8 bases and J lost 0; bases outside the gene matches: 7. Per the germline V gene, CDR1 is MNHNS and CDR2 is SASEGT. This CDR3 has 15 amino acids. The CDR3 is CASHPSGVYQETQYF. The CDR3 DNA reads TGTGCCAGCCACCCTAGCGGGGTGTACCAAGAGACCCAGTACTTC.

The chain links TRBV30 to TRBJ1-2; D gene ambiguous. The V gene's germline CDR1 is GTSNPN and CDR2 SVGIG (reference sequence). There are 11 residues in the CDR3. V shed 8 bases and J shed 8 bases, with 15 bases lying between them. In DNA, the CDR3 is TGTGCCGCCAGTTACGCCGGGGGCTACACCTTC. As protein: CAASYAGGYTF.

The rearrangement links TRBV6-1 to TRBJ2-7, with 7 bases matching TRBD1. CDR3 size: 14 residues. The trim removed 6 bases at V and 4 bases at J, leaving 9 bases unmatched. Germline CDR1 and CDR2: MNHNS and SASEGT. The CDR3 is CASSPRGGGYEQYF. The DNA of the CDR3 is TGTGCCAGCAGCCCCAGAGGGGGCGGTTACGAGCAGTACTTC.

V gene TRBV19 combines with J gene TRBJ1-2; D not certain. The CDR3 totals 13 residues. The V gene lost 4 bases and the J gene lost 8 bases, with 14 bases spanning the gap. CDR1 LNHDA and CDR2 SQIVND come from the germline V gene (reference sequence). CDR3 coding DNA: TGTGCCAGTAGTACCGGGGTGTCGGAGGGCTACACCTTC. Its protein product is CASSTGVSEGYTF. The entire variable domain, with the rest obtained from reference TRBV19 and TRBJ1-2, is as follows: DGGITQSPKYLFRKEGQNVTLSCEQNLNHDAMYWYRQDPGQGLRLIYYSQIVNDFQKGDIAEGYSVSREKKESFPLTVTSAQKNPTAFYLCASSTGVSEGYTFGSGTRLTVV.

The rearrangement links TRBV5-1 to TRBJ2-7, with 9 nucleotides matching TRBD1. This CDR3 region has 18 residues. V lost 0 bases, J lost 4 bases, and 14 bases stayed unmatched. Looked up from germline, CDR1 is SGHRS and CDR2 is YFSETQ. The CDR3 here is CASSLALVGQGRGYEQYF. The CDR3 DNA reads TGCGCCAGCAGCTTGGCGTTAGTGGGACAGGGCAGGGGATACGAGCAGTACTTC.

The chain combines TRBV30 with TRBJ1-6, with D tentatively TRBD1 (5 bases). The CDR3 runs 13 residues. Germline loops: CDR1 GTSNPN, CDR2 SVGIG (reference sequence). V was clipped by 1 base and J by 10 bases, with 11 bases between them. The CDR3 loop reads CAWSDQGGSPLHF. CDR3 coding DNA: TGTGCCTGGAGTGATCAGGGCGGCTCACCCCTCCACTTT.

The CDR3 here is CSATGSNEKLFF. In DNA form, the CDR3 reads TGCAGCGCGACAGGCTCTAATGAAAAACTGTTTTTT. The chain recombines TRBV29-1 with TRBJ1-4, with D tentatively TRBD1 (6 bases). This CDR3 is 12 amino acids long. CDR1 SQVTM and CDR2 ANQGSEA come from the germline V gene. V lost 7 bases and J lost 3, with 9 bases in between.

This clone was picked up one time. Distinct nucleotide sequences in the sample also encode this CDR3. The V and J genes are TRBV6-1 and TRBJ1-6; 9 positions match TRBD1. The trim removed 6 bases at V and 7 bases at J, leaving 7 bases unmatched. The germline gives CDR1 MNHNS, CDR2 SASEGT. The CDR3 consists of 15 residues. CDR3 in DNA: TGTGCCAGCAGGACCGGACAGGGGAGAAATTCACCCCTCCACTTT. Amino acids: CASRTGQGRNSPLHF.

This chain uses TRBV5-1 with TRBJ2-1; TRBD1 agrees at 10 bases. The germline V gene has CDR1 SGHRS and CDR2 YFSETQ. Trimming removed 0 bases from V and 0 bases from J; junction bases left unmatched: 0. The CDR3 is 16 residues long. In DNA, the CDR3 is TGCGCCAGCAGCTTGGGGACAGGGGGCTCCTACAATGAGCAGTTCTTC. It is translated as CASSLGTGGSYNEQFF.

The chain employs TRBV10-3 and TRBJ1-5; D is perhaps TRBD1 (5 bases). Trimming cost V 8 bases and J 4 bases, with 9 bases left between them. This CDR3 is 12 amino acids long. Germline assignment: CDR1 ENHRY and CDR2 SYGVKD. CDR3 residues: CAIGDGNQPQHF. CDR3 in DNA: TGTGCCATCGGGGACGGTAATCAGCCCCAGCATTTT.

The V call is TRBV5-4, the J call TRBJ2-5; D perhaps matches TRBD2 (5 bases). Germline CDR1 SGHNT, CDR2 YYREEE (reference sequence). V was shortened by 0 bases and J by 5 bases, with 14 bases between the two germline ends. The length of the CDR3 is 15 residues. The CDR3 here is CASSLVSGVGETQYF. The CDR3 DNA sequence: TGTGCCAGCAGCTTGGTATCCGGGGTTGGTGAGACCCAGTACTTC. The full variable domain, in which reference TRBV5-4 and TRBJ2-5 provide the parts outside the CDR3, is ETGVTQSPTHLIKTRGQQVTLRCSSQSGHNTVSWYQQALGQGPQFIFQYYREEENGRGNFPPRFSGLQFPNYSSELNVNALELDDSALYLCASSLVSGVGETQYFGPGTRLLVL.

This chain's CDR3 is CASSPESGGADIQYF. CDR3 sequence (DNA): TGTGCCAGCAGCCCCGAATCAGGGGGCGCTGACATTCAGTACTTC. This rearrangement joins TRBV9 to TRBJ2-4; 8 nucleotides match TRBD1. V was pared by 4 bases and J by 8 bases, with 11 bases of the junction left unmatched. This CDR3 comprises 15 residues. CDR1 is SGDLS, CDR2 YYNGEE, per germline. Based on the CDR3 plus reference TRBV9 and TRBJ2-4, the full variable domain is DSGVTQTPKHLITATGQRVTLRCSPRSGDLSVYWYQQSLDQGLQFLIQYYNGEERAKGNILERFSAQQFPDLHSELNLSSLELGDSALYFCASSPESGGADIQYFGAGTRLSVL.

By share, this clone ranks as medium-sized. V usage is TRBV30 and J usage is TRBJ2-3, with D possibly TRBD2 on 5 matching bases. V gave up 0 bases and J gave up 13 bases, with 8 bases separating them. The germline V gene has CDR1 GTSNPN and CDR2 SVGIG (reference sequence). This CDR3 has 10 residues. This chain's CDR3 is CAWSVLEKYF. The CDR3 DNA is TGTGCCTGGAGTGTACTAGAGAAGTATTTT.

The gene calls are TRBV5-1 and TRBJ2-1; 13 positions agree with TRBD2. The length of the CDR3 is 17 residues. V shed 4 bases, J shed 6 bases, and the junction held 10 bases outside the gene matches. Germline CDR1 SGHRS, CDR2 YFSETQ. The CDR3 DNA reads TGCGCCAGCAGCGAGGGCCCACTAGCGGGAGGGATCAATGAGCAGTTCTTC. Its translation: CASSEGPLAGGINEQFF.

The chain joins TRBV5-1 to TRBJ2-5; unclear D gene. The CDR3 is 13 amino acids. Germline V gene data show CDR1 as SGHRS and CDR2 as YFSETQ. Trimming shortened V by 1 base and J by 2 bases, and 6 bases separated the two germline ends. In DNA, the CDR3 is TGCGCCAGCAGCTTGCCAGGACAAGAGACCCAGTACTTC. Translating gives CASSLPGQETQYF.

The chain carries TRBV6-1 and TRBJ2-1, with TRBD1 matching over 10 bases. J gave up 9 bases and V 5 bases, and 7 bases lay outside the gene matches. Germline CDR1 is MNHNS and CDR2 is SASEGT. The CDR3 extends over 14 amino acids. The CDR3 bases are TGTGCCAGCAGTTCGACAGGGGGCTCGGGTGAGCAGTTCTTC. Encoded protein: CASSSTGGSGEQFF.

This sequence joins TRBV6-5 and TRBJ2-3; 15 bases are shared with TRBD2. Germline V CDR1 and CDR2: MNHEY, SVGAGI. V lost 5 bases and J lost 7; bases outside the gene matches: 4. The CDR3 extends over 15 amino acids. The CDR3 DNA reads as TGTGCCAGCAGTAAGGGACTAGCGGGGGGACATACGCAGTATTTT. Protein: CASSKGLAGGHTQYF.

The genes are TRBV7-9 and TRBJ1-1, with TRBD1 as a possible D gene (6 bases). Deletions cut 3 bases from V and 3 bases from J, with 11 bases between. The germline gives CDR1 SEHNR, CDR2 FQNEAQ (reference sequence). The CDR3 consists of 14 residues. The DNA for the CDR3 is TGTGCCAGCAGCTTGGGGGCTGGTGACACTGAAGCTTTCTTT. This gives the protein CASSLGAGDTEAFF.

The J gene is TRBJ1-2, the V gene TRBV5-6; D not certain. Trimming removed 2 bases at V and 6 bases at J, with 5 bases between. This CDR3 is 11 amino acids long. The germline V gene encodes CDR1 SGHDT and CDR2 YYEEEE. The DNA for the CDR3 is TGTGCCAGCAGCTTTGCAGATGGCTACACCTTC. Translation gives CASSFADGYTF.

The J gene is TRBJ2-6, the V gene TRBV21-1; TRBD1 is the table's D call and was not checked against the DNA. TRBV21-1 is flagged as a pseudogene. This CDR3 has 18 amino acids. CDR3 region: CASSKGADPLSGANVLTF. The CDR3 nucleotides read TGTGCCAGCAGCAAAGGGGCAGACCCCCTCTCTGGGGCCAACGTCCTGACTTTC.

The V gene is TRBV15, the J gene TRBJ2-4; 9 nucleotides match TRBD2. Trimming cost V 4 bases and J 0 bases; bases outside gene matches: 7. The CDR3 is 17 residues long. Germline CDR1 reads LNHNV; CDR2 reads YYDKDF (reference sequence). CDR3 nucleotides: TGTGCCACCAGCACCCCACTAGCGGGCATAGCCAAAAACATTCAGTACTTC. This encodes CATSTPLAGIAKNIQYF.

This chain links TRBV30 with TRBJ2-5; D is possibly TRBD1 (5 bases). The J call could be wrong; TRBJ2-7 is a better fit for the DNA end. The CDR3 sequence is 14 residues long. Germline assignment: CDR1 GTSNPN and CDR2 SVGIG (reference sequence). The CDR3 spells CACVPGQLQGEQYF. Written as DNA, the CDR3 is TGTGCCTGTGTCCCGGGTCAGCTCCAGGGCGAGCAGTACTTC.

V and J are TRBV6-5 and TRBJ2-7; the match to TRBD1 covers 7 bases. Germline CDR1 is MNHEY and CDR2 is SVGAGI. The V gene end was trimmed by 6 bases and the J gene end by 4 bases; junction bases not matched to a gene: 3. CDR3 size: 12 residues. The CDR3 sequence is CASSPGGYEQYF. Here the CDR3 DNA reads TGTGCCAGCAGCCCAGGGGGTTACGAGCAGTACTTC.

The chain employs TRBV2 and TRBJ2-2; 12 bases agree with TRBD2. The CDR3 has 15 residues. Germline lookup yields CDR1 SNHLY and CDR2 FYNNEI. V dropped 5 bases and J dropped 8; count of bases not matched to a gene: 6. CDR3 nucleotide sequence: TGTGCCAGCAGTTACCTAGCGGGAGGGTCGGGGGAGCTGTTTTTT. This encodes CASSYLAGGSGELFF.

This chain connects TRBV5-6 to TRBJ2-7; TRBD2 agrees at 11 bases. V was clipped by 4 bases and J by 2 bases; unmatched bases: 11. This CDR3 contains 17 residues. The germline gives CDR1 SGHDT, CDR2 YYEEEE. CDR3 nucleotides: TGTGCCAGCAGCCCGGTTAGGCCTAGCGGGAGGACCTACGAGCAGTACTTC. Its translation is CASSPVRPSGRTYEQYF.

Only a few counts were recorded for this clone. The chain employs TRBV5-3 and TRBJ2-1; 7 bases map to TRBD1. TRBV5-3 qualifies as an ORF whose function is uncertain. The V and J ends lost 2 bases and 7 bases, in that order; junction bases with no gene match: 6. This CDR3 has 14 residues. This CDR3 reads CARSFSWGQNEQFF. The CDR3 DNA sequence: TGTGCCAGAAGCTTCAGTTGGGGACAGAATGAGCAGTTCTTC.